This TCR beta chain came from a study of cytomegalovirus exposure and HLA in healthy donors (TCRdb year 2017). For the wider study: According to a later analysis, one platform produced both the 110 or so validation repertoires and the 666 repertoires of the first cohort. To predict cytomegalovirus infection status, the study brought together high-throughput TCR immunosequencing, statistical association of individual TCRs with disease status, and machine learning. Along with the approximately 700-subject first cohort, a separate validation cohort of 120 different subjects was used. The aim of the study was to test whether cataloging public T cell receptors could identify signatures of past pathogen exposure. The paper as a whole reports these results and caveats: According to the authors, the approach could potentially be generalized to other disease states and immunological phenotypes. In vitro tests confirmed that a few of the cytomegalovirus-associated TCR beta chains recognize cytomegalovirus antigens. The validation cohort had no HLA typing available for a later analysis, so co-occurrence within that cohort was assessed over all 120 or so repertoires. The classifier was reported to diagnose cytomegalovirus status with high specificity and sensitivity in both the original cohort and the validation cohort. Subsequent analysis determined that TCRs grouped into clusters in the first cohort also showed a tendency toward co-occurrence across the approximately 120 validation repertoires, and 94% of cluster scores exceeded 0. A total of 150 or so TCR beta chains were listed by the study as associated with cytomegalovirus. Across donors, most TCR sequences were observed very rarely, whereas some public TCRs were present in many individuals.

Donors formed part of the validation cohort, which comprised fewer than 150 subjects and was distinct from the first cohort of 550 to 850 subjects. Library construction relied on the immunoSEQ multiplex PCR assay. The source study handled its data this way. A statistical classification framework was built for diagnosing cytomegalovirus status from the catalog of TCR beta chain sequences. As stored in TCRdb, this immuneACCESS dataset retains in-frame rearrangements with V and J assigned. A fraction of the clones does not appear; measured against another copy, unresolved V genes explain less than half of the discrepancy, and the remainder lacks a known reason. V and J calls plus clone size are reproduced from that table; the DNA served to infer D and trimming. This sample holds about 160,000 clones; 86% were observed only once. Of the sample, approximately 5% is held by the ten largest clones. Of note for this clone: Its antigen is still unknown. It has no much larger one-base neighbor in the sample; base qualities were not kept.

Reading from cysteine to phenylalanine, the CDR3 counts 16 amino acids. The retained sequence is limited to the CDR3, 48 bases, with the frame set at the first base. The germline V end is reduced by 5 bases and the J end by 2 bases; junction bases left unmatched: 8. Looking up the germline V gene yields CDR1 SGHTA and CDR2 FQGNSA. The sample taken for sequencing was PBMCs. This clonotype originated in a young woman in good health and CMV-seronegative. The rearrangement combines TRBV7-2 with TRBJ2-1, with 8 middle bases fitting TRBD2. The CDR3 in this case is CASSPIAGFTYNEQFF. The bases are TGTGCCAGCAGCCCAATAGCGGGGTTTACCTACAATGAGCAGTTCTTC.